The text below deals with one T cell receptor beta chain. Its antigen is currently unknown. These data are taken from a study of T cell responses to AZD1222 COVID-19 vaccine. Findings and limits, study-wide: Donors skewed white British and female; clonal diversity was possibly underestimated. After the peak T cell response, and only then, were repertoires sampled. Just 5 or 6 AZD1222 recipients tested seropositive at baseline. The study found vaccine-associated CD4 TCRs spanning spike, dominant at 160-218 and 743-854.

The CDR3 length is 15 residues. The method was immunoSEQ multiplex PCR; TCRdb's version includes in-frame clones alone and lacks a portion of them. The data show about 140,000 clones, with around 92% seen just once and 2.9% held by the top ten. The input for sequencing was peripheral blood, taken on day 0 of AZD1222 vaccination. The sequence was collected from an adult in good health. This chain links TRBV12-1 with TRBJ2-5; the table gives TRBD2 as D, unverified against the DNA. TRBV12-1 is designated a pseudogene. The CDR3 protein is CASSFRGAPQETQYF. The CDR3 DNA is TGTGCCAGCAGCTTTCGGGGAGCGCCTCAAGAGACCCAGTACTTC.